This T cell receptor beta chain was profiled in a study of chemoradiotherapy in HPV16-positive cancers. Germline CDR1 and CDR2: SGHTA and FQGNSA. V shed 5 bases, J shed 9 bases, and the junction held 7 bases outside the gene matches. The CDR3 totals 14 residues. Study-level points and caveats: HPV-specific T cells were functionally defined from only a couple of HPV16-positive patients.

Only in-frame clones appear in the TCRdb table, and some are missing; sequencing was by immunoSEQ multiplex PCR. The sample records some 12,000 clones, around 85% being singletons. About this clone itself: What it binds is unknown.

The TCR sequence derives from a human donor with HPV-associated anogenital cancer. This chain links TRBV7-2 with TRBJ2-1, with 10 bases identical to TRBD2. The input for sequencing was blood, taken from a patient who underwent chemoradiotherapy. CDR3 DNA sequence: TGTGCCAGCAGCCCTCTAGCGGGGGCAAGTGAGCAGTTCTTC. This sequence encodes CASSPLAGASEQFF. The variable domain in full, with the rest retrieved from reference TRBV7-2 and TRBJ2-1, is GAGVSQSPSNKVTEKGKDVELRCDPISGHTALYWYRQSLGQGLEFLIYFQGNSAPDKSGLPSDRFSAERTGGSVSTLTIQRTQQEDSAVYLCASSPLAGASEQFFGPGTRLTVL.